These 7 T cell receptor beta chains originate from one sample sequenced in a study of CD8+ T cells in alopecia areata. Treatment noted: oral pan-JAK inhibitor, 5-10 mg twice daily. The authors extracted RNA and reverse transcribed it into cDNA as the sequencing template. The protocol was immunoSEQ multiplex PCR, while the TCRdb copy is restricted to in-frame clones and leaves out a portion. The data show some 180,000 clones, 40% to 65% seen once. Sequencing used CD8+ T cells sorted from blood, obtained around week 54, from a patient treated with tofacitinib. The source of these receptors is a human donor with alopecia areata.

The CDR3 DNA is TGTGCCAGCAGCGTAGAGGCCAATTATAATTCACCCCTCCACTTT. This codes for CASSVEANYNSPLHF. The V call is TRBV9, the J call TRBJ1-6; D is undetermined. Germline V gene sequence: CDR1 SGDLS, CDR2 YYNGEE. The ends were cut back, 0 bases at V and 4 bases at J, with 8 bases in the middle. The CDR3 has 15 amino acids.

This chain connects TRBV4-1 to TRBJ2-7, with 7 bases matching TRBD1. The CDR3 consists of 15 residues. The junction had 5 bases not matched to a gene; V was cut back by 1 base and J by 2 bases. The germline V gene has CDR1 MGHRA and CDR2 YSYEKL. The CDR3 loop is CASSQGQGEPYEQYF. The DNA for the CDR3 is TGCGCCAGCAGCCAAGGACAGGGTGAACCCTACGAGCAGTACTTC.

The chain joins TRBV5-1 to TRBJ2-5, with 7 nucleotides matching TRBD1. CDR1 is SGHRS, CDR2 YFSETQ, per germline. The V gene end was trimmed by 0 bases and the J gene end by 3 bases; junction bases not matched to a gene: 2. The CDR3 totals 14 residues. CDR3 coding DNA: TGCGCCAGCAGCTTGGGGACAGGAGAAGAGACCCAGTACTTC. Protein product: CASSLGTGEETQYF.

The chain links TRBV6-4 to TRBJ2-5, with TRBD2 matching 10 bases. Germline CDR1 reads MRHNA; CDR2 reads SNTAGT. There are 14 residues in the CDR3. V was clipped by 2 bases and J by 5 bases; unmatched bases: 2. The CDR3 loop is CASSDGTSVETQYF. The CDR3 DNA reads TGTGCCAGCAGTGACGGGACTAGCGTCGAGACCCAGTACTTC.

The genes are TRBV27 and TRBJ2-6; D tentatively reads TRBD1 or TRBD2 (7 bases each). Germline V lookup: CDR1 MNHEY, CDR2 SMNVEV (reference sequence). With 1 base removed from V and 3 bases from J, the gap between germline ends came to 16 bases. This CDR3 has 18 residues. CDR3 in amino acids: CASSLFGLGGFGANVLTF. CDR3 DNA sequence: TGTGCCAGCAGTTTATTCGGACTAGGGGGCTTTGGGGCCAACGTCCTGACTTTC.

The chain employs TRBV27 and TRBJ1-2; a weak D match, TRBD1 (5 bases). V gave up 4 bases and J gave up 2 bases, with 11 bases separating them. From germline, CDR1 is MNHEY and CDR2 SMNVEV (reference sequence). The CDR3 covers 14 residues. This chain's CDR3 is CASSSPWGNYGYTF. CDR3 nucleotide sequence: TGTGCCAGCAGTTCCCCTTGGGGGAACTATGGCTACACCTTC.

The chain joins TRBV5-1 to TRBJ1-6, with D maybe TRBD1 (6 bases). This CDR3 contains 16 residues. The germline V gene encodes CDR1 SGHRS and CDR2 YFSETQ. V was shortened by 1 base and J by 4 bases, with 12 bases between the two germline ends. CDR3 sequence reads: CASSLSLGAYNSPLHF. DNA of the CDR3: TGCGCCAGCAGCTTGAGTCTGGGGGCTTATAATTCACCCCTCCACTTT.